One sample yielded the 13 T cell receptor beta chains listed below, sequenced in a study of brain T cells in children with intractable seizures. Produced via immunoSEQ multiplex PCR; TCRdb's table is partial and in-frame only. The table records roughly 110,000 clones, 94% of them present only once. This sample comprised peripheral blood, obtained at surgery. Receptor source: a boy in the first two years of life with hemimegalencephaly and intractable seizures.

This chain links TRBV4-3 with TRBJ2-7; perhaps D is TRBD1 or TRBD2 (5 bases each). Germline CDR1 reads LGHNA; CDR2 reads YSLEER. Deletions cut 0 bases from V and 3 bases from J, with 12 bases between. CDR3 length equals 15 residues. The chain's CDR3 is CASSQDRGALYEQYF. CDR3 coding DNA: TGCGCCAGCAGCCAAGATCGAGGGGCACTCTACGAGCAGTACTTC.

V gene TRBV28 combines with J gene TRBJ2-2; 7 bases are a match to TRBD1. The CDR3 is 17 residues long. The V segment lost 4 bases and the J segment 2 bases; nucleotides outside the gene matches: 10. Germline assignment: CDR1 MDHEN and CDR2 SYDVKM. The CDR3 loop reads CASSSGTELINTGELFF. In DNA form, the CDR3 reads TGTGCCAGCAGTTCCGGGACAGAACTCATTAACACCGGGGAGCTGTTTTTT.

CDR3 sequence reads: CASSAAGVRTYNEQFF. Here the CDR3 DNA reads TGTGCCAGCTCGGCGGCCGGGGTAAGGACCTACAATGAGCAGTTCTTC. The V and J genes are TRBV18 and TRBJ2-1; perhaps TRBD2 as D (5 bases). Looked up from germline, CDR1 is KGHSH and CDR2 is LQKENI. CDR3 length: 16 residues. V shed 6 bases and J shed 2 bases, with 17 bases lying between them.

The chain has TRBV3-1 (or the pseudogene TRBV3-2) and TRBJ1-2; D gene uncertain. The CDR3 totals 14 residues. V lost 0 bases and J 8 bases, leaving 13 bases between the germline ends. Germline loops: CDR1 LGHDT, CDR2 YNNKEL (reference sequence). CDR3 protein: CASSQDGRERGYTF. DNA for the CDR3: TGTGCCAGCAGCCAAGATGGACGGGAGAGGGGCTACACCTTC.

The chain uses TRBV4-1 and TRBJ2-7, with 9 bases that match TRBD2. This CDR3 contains 15 residues. V shed 6 bases, J shed 0 bases, and the junction held 6 bases outside the gene matches. Per germline, CDR1 MGHRA and CDR2 YSYEKL. Here the CDR3 DNA reads TGCGCCAGCAGGGGGACTAGCTGGAGCTCCTACGAGCAGTACTTC. Translated, it gives CASRGTSWSSYEQYF.

V and J are TRBV2 and TRBJ2-5, with D hard to call. Trimming took off 4 bases at V and 1 base at J, with 10 bases between the two ends. Germline CDR1 is SNHLY and CDR2 is FYNNEI. The CDR3 extends over 14 amino acids. The CDR3 bases are TGTGCCAGCAGTGTAAGAAGCGTCCAAGAGACCCAGTACTTC. Translation gives CASSVRSVQETQYF.

V usage is TRBV2 and J usage is TRBJ2-3; the D is unclear. The CDR3 spans 13 residues. V gave up 7 bases and J gave up 1 base, with 9 bases separating them. Germline V gene sequence: CDR1 SNHLY, CDR2 FYNNEI. Written as DNA, the CDR3 is TGTGCCAGCATGCAGAGAGGCACAGATACGCAGTATTTT. Translating it yields CASMQRGTDTQYF.

The gene calls are TRBV5-4 and TRBJ1-1; maybe TRBD1 (5 bases). CDR3 size: 17 residues. V was shortened by 1 base and J by 0 bases, with 16 bases between the two germline ends. Germline V gene sequence: CDR1 SGHNT, CDR2 YYREEE (reference sequence). CDR3 in amino acids: CASSLPRGGGMNTEAFF. The CDR3, as DNA: TGTGCCAGCAGCTTGCCTCGGGGGGGAGGGATGAACACTGAAGCTTTCTTT.

The genes are TRBV24-1 and TRBJ2-5; D assignment may be TRBD1 or TRBD2 (5 bases each). The CDR3 loop spans 16 amino acids. Trimming left V 5 bases short and J 4 bases short, with 19 bases between. CDR1 is KGHDR and CDR2 is SFDVKD in the germline V gene. The CDR3 DNA sequence: TGTGCCACCAGTGCCGGGGCCCAGGGTATCGGAGAGACCCAGTACTTC. Translated: CATSAGAQGIGETQYF.

This sequence joins TRBV14 and TRBJ2-1; 10 nucleotides align to TRBD2. V was pared by 4 bases and J by 6 bases, with 6 bases of the junction left unmatched. CDR3 length: 15 amino acids. Per germline, CDR1 SGHDN and CDR2 FVKESK. CDR3 sequence reads: CASSPLAGVVNEQFF. The CDR3 DNA follows: TGTGCCAGCAGCCCGCTAGCGGGAGTTGTCAATGAGCAGTTCTTC.

CDR3 DNA sequence: TGTGCCAGCAGCCAGCCCAATGAGCAGTTCTTC. Amino acid sequence: CASSQPNEQFF. The V gene is TRBV6-2 or TRBV6-3, the J gene TRBJ2-1, with no clear D. The CDR3 length is 11 residues. Germline loops: CDR1 MNHEY, CDR2 SVGEGT. V lost 6 bases, J lost 6 bases, and 6 bases lay in between.

The V and J genes are TRBV7-9 and TRBJ2-7, with 7 bases identical to TRBD2. The V and J ends lost 1 base and 7 bases, in that order; junction bases with no gene match: 16. The germline V gene has CDR1 SEHNR and CDR2 FQNEAQ (reference sequence). The CDR3 is made up of 17 amino acids. CDR3 nucleotide sequence: TGTGCCAGCAGCTTAGGGCCAAATTGGGACTATTCTGCTGAGCAGTACTTC. It is translated as CASSLGPNWDYSAEQYF.

The V and J genes are TRBV10-3 and TRBJ2-7; 8 nucleotides line up with TRBD2. This CDR3 has 14 amino acids. The V gene's germline CDR1 is ENHRY and CDR2 SYGVKD. After removal of 3 bases from V and 7 bases from J, the junction contained 8 bases not matched to a gene. The CDR3 coding sequence is TGTGCCATCAGTGAAAGGGGACTAGGGACTGAGCAGTACTTC. Translated, it gives CAISERGLGTEQYF.